The TCR beta chain under discussion was sequenced for a study of T cells after yellow fever vaccination. Study-level information: For low cell numbers, libraries were made with SMART-Seq v4 Ultra Low Input.

Study-level findings and limits: A secondary response was less intense yet reached its peak sooner, at day 5 versus 15. There was a possibility that FACS-sorted repertoires contained abundant clonotypes contaminating from the bulk population. The booster saw the reappearance of most primary-vaccination clones (roughly 96% CD4, almost 90% CD8).

The V gene's germline CDR1 is SGHTA and CDR2 FQGNSA. CDR3 size: 12 residues. Trimming stripped 5 bases from V and 11 bases from J, with 14 bases between. In its sample, this clonotype was seen a few times. Antigen specificity is unknown. TCRdb reprocessed the 5' RACE reads with MiXCR, giving one entry per CDR3 protein. Counted here are about 220,000 distinct CDR3 sequences, approximately 3.2% occurring once; the ten biggest clones make up around 3.3%. The input for sequencing was CD4+ T cells sorted from PBMCs, taken 10 days after the yellow fever booster vaccination. This TCR came from a man between 18 and 35 years old who received the YFV17D yellow fever vaccine. The J gene is TRBJ2-3, the V gene TRBV7-2; unclear D gene. In nucleotides, the CDR3 is TGTGCCAGCAGCCAACCCAACTTGGTGCAGTATTTT. This encodes CASSQPNLVQYF. Using reference TRBV7-2 and TRBJ2-3 for the parts outside the CDR3, the full variable domain is GAGVSQSPSNKVTEKGKDVELRCDPISGHTALYWYRQSLGQGLEFLIYFQGNSAPDKSGLPSDRFSAERTGGSVSTLTIQRTQQEDSAVYLCASSQPNLVQYFGPGTRLTVL.